This T cell receptor (beta chain) was captured by sequencing in a study of blood T cell repertoires in COVID-19. This CDR3 is built from 14 residues. V lost 6 bases to trimming and J lost 3 bases, with 14 bases between them. Germline CDR1 reads SGHNT; CDR2 reads YYREEE (reference sequence). This table comes from immunoSEQ multiplex PCR, and its TCRdb copy is limited to in-frame clones, with some not included. Among about 240,000 clones listed, more than 75% were seen once. This sequence joins TRBV5-4 and TRBJ2-3, with D perhaps matching TRBD2 (5 bases). The sequenced sample was peripheral blood. The receptor's source is a woman aged 65 to 85 with active or convalescent COVID-19. In DNA form, the CDR3 reads TGTGCCAGCATCCCGGCGGGTATGACAGATACGCAGTATTTT. Protein sequence: CASIPAGMTDTQYF. Supplemented by reference TRBV5-4 and TRBJ2-3, the full variable domain reads ETGVTQSPTHLIKTRGQQVTLRCSSQSGHNTVSWYQQALGQGPQFIFQYYREEENGRGNFPPRFSGLQFPNYSSELNVNALELDDSALYLCASIPAGMTDTQYFGPGTRLTVL.